The 6 T cell receptor beta chains given below trace back to one sample, sequenced in a study of CD8 T cells in ankylosing spondylitis. From the 5' RACE reads, TCRdb called clonotypes with MiXCR, one entry per CDR3 protein. This table holds 200,000 to 250,000 distinct CDR3 sequences, about 11% found once. Sequencing input: blood, either unsorted or a sorted T cell fraction (not recorded which). The receptors were gathered from a male donor with ankylosing spondylitis or in good health (not recorded which).

This clonotype occurred many times. The chain links TRBV10-3 to TRBJ1-1; the match to TRBD1 covers 7 bases. Trimming at V came to 1 base and at J to 3 bases, leaving 8 bases not matched to a gene. Germline CDR1 reads ENHRY; CDR2 reads SYGVKD. The CDR3 is 16 amino acids. CDR3: CAISELTGMAYTEAFF. Written as DNA, the CDR3 is TGTGCCATCAGTGAGTTGACAGGGATGGCCTACACTGAAGCTTTCTTT.

This clonotype was detected only a few times. The genes are TRBV10-3 and TRBJ1-2; D is ambiguous. Trimming stripped 0 bases from V and 4 bases from J, with 9 bases between. CDR1 and CDR2 from the germline V gene are ENHRY and SYGVKD. This CDR3 comprises 14 residues. As DNA, the CDR3 is TGTGCCATCAGTGAGTCGGGTACGCTCTATGGCTACACCTTC. Translated, it gives CAISESGTLYGYTF.

This clonotype has ten or more counts. The chain is built from TRBV7-2 and TRBJ2-7; D is unresolved. Germline V gene sequence: CDR1 SGHTA, CDR2 FQGNSA. V gave up 0 bases and J gave up 7 bases, with 7 bases separating them. This CDR3 contains 12 residues. The CDR3 DNA reads TGTGCCAGCAGCTTAGCGCTAGGGGAGCAGTACTTC. Translation gives CASSLALGEQYF.

This clonotype was seen repeatedly, ten times or more. CDR3 sequence reads: CSAIEANTIYF. The CDR3 DNA is TGCAGTGCTATAGAGGCGAACACCATATATTTT. The rearrangement links TRBV20-1 to TRBJ1-3; no firm D call. Germline values: CDR1 DFQATT, CDR2 SNEGSKA (reference sequence). There are 11 residues in the CDR3. V was cut by 4 bases and J by 7 bases, with 8 bases left in between.

To note about this clonotype: A much larger clone lies a single base off, so this may be a read error. This chain links TRBV5-1 with TRBJ1-2, with TRBD1 matching 9 bases. V was clipped by 4 bases and J by 9 bases; unmatched bases: 13. The germline V gene has CDR1 SGHRS and CDR2 YFSETQ. The CDR3 is made up of 15 amino acids. CDR3 sequence reads: CASSLGGQGKYSYTF. CDR3 nucleotide sequence: TGCGCCAGCAGCCTCGGAGGACAGGGGAAATACAGCTACACCTTC. Based on the CDR3 plus reference TRBV5-1 and TRBJ1-2, the full variable domain is KAGVTQTPRYLIKTRGQQVTLSCSPISGHRSVSWYQQTPGQGLQFLFEYFSETQRNKGNFPGRFSGRQFSNSRSEMNVSTLELGDSALYLCASSLGGQGKYSYTFGSGTRLTVV.

This clonotype was seen repeatedly, ten times or more. The genes are TRBV7-9 and TRBJ2-3; D may be TRBD1 or TRBD2 (5 bases each). The CDR3 is 13 amino acids. V lost 5 bases to trimming and J lost 5 bases, with 11 bases between them. CDR1 and CDR2 from the germline V gene are SEHNR and FQNEAQ (reference sequence). This chain's CDR3 is CASSTGPGDTQYF. Here the CDR3 DNA reads TGTGCCAGCAGCACGGGACCTGGAGATACGCAGTATTTT.